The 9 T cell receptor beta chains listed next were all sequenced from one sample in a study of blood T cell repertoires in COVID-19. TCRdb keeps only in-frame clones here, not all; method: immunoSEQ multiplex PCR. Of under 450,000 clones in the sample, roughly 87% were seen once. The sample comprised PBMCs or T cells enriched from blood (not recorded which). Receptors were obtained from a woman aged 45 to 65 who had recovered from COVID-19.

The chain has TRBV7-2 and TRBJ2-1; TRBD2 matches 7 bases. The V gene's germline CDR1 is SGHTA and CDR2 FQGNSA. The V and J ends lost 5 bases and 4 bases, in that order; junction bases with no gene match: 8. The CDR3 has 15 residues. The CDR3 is CASSPGGSVYNEQFF. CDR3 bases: TGTGCCAGCAGCCCTGGCGGGAGCGTTTACAATGAGCAGTTCTTC.

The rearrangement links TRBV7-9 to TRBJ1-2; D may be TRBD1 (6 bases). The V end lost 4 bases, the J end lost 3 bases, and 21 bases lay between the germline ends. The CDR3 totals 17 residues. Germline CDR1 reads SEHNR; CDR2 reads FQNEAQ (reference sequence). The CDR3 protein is CASSSSGGQSLDYGYTF. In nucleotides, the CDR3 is TGTGCCAGCAGCTCATCTGGGGGCCAGTCTTTAGACTATGGCTACACCTTC.

DNA of the CDR3: TGTGCCAGCAGCTTGGCAGGGACAGGGAAGGACCATTTT. This sequence encodes CASSLAGTGKDHF. The chain carries TRBV5-5 and TRBJ1-5, with 9 bases aligning to TRBD1. The junction had 8 bases not matched to a gene; V was cut back by 0 bases and J by 16 bases. The CDR3 contains 13 residues. CDR1 and CDR2 (germline): SGHKS, YYEKEE (reference sequence).

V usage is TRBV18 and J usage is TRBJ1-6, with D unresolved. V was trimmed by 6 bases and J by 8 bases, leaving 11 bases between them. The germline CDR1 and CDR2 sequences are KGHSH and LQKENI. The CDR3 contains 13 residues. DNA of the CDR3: TGTGCCAGCTCCCCTAGGCGGGATTCACCCCTCCACTTT. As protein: CASSPRRDSPLHF.

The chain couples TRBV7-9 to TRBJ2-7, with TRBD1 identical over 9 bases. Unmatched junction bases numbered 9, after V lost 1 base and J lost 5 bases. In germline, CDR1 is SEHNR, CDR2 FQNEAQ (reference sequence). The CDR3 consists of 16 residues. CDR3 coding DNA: TGTGCCAGCAGCTTAGTCCAGGGGACAGGGCTACACGAGCAGTACTTC. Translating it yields CASSLVQGTGLHEQYF.

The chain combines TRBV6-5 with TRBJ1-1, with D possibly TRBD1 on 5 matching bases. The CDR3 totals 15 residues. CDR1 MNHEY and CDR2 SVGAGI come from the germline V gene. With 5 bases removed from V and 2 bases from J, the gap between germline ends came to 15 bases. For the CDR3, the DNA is TGTGCCAGCAGTCGACCTTCGACAGTAAACACTGAAGCTTTCTTT. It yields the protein CASSRPSTVNTEAFF.

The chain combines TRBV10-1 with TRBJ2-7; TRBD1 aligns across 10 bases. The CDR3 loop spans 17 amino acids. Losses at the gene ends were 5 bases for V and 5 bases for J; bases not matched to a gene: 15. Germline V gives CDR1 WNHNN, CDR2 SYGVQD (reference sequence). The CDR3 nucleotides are TGCGCCAGCAGTTTACGACTACCGGGACAGGGGTACCACGAGCAGTACTTC. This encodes CASSLRLPGQGYHEQYF.

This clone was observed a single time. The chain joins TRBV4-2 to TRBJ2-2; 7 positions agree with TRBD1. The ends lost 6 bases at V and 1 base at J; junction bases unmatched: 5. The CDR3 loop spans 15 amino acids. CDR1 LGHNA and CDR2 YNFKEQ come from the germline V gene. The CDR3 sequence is CASSHRDRNTGELFF. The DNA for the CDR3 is TGTGCCAGCAGTCACCGGGACAGGAACACCGGGGAGCTGTTTTTT.

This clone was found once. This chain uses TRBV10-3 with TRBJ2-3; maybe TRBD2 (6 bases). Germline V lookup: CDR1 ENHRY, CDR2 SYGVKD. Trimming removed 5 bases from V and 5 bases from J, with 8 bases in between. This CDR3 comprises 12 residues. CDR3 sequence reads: CAISRAGDTQYF. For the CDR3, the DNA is TGTGCCATCAGTAGAGCGGGAGATACGCAGTATTTT.